This TCR beta chain came from a study of blood T cell repertoires in COVID-19. Study-wide context: Researchers got acute and convalescent COVID-19 samples from the United States, Italy and Spain. From T cells, B-cell-depleted T cells, or PBMCs came the material, which was cDNA or gDNA.

Authors' data handling: Quantification of nucleated cells was approximated via reference gene primer amplification. Clones were sequenced by immunoSEQ multiplex PCR, and TCRdb holds only the in-frame ones, with some missing. The V and J calls and the clone size are those of that table, but D and trimming were determined from the DNA. The profile covers about 240,000 clones, with 85% to 90% appearing a single time and under 9% taken by the ten largest. Germline V lookup: CDR1 LGHNT, CDR2 FRNRAP. V was cut by 3 bases and J by 4 bases, with 13 bases left in between. The CDR3 is 15 residues long. Sequences were obtained from peripheral blood. The rearrangement links TRBV12-5 to TRBJ2-1; D not certain. The receptor comes from a woman between 70 and 85 years old with active or convalescent COVID-19. The CDR3, as DNA: TGTGCTAGTGGTTTTCCTACGTTAGATTACAATGAGCAGTTCTTC. It is translated as CASGFPTLDYNEQFF.